The 14 T cell receptor beta chains below were found in one sample sequenced in a study of T-cell memory formation after mild COVID-19 (dated by TCRdb to the early 2020s). Library construction relied on 5' RACE. Sequencing was performed on an Illumina NovaSeq 6000. The raw public reads went through TCRdb reprocessing: fastp at Q25, MiXCR clone calling, in-frame beta chains kept. Records with the same CDR3 protein are collapsed into one entry carrying the most frequent genes and DNA. This sample has about 390,000 distinct CDR3 sequences in its table, and about 17% of those were observed once. The biggest ten clones account for roughly a fifth of the sample. The sequenced sample was PBMCs or a T cell subset sorted from them (not recorded which). Receptor source: a man between 18 and 35 years old who had mild COVID-19 (a few samples of this study predate the infection). The sample titles of this study are shuffled in the database, so cell type and time point are left out; the donor was told from shared clones.

As to this clonotype: One end of the junction is discordant with germline, which a read error may explain. The chain employs TRBV5-1 and TRBJ2-5; D ambiguous. The V gene's germline CDR1 is SGHRS and CDR2 YFSETQ. The CDR3 has 14 amino acids. CDR3 nucleotides: TGCGCCAGAAGCTTGGCTAATCGGCAAGAGACCCAGTACTTC. Its translation: CARSLANRQETQYF.

In this sample, this clonotype turned up a few times. The rearrangement joins TRBV12-3 or TRBV12-4 to TRBJ2-1; 9 bases align to TRBD2. V dropped 3 bases and J dropped 9; count of bases not matched to a gene: 6. The CDR3 totals 14 residues. The CDR3 DNA is TGTGCCAGCAGTTTCCAGCGGGGGGAAAGTGAGCAGTTCTTC. Translating gives CASSFQRGESEQFF.

In regard to this clonotype: An end of the junction does not agree with germline; a read error may underlie this. The chain links TRBV6-2 or TRBV6-3 to TRBJ2-3, with D possibly TRBD1 on 6 matching bases. CDR1 MNHEY and CDR2 SVGEGT come from the germline V gene. The CDR3 is 13 amino acids. DNA for the CDR3: TGTGCCAGCAGTTACTCGGACAGAGAACGGTGGCATTTT. It is translated as CASSYSDRERWHF.

The chain joins TRBV6-2 or TRBV6-3 to TRBJ1-2; 8 nucleotides line up with TRBD1. The V segment lost 2 bases and the J segment 5 bases; nucleotides outside the gene matches: 16. This CDR3 has 18 residues. Per germline, CDR1 MNHEY and CDR2 SVGEGT. In DNA form, the CDR3 reads TGTGCCAGCAGTTACACGGCGTTACCTGGGACAGGTTTATATGGCTACACCTTC. The encoded protein is CASSYTALPGTGLYGYTF.

The genes are TRBV7-3 and TRBJ1-1, with unresolved D. CDR1 and CDR2 from the germline V gene are SGHTA and FQGTGA. The CDR3 is 15 amino acids. Trimming removed 1 base at V and 2 bases at J, with 11 bases between. CDR3 residues: CASSLNRAGNTEAFF. The CDR3, as DNA: TGTGCCAGCAGCTTAAATCGGGCAGGAAACACTGAAGCTTTCTTT.

This chain links TRBV7-2 with TRBJ2-5; no clear D gene. There are 13 residues in the CDR3. Germline CDR1 and CDR2: SGHTA and FQGNSA. Trimming pared 0 bases from V and 5 bases from J, leaving 7 bases between. CDR3 DNA sequence: TGTGCCAGCAGCTTAGCCAAGCGTGAGACCCAGTACTTC. This sequence encodes CASSLAKRETQYF.

The chain links TRBV20-1 to TRBJ1-6; TRBD1 matches 7 bases. The CDR3 totals 14 residues. V gave up 0 bases and J gave up 8 bases; unmatched junction bases: 4. Germline CDR1 reads DFQATT; CDR2 reads SNEGSKA (reference sequence). The CDR3 spells CSARDLGQYSPLHF. In nucleotides, the CDR3 is TGCAGTGCTAGAGATCTGGGACAGTATTCACCCCTCCACTTT.

The CDR3 DNA is TGCGCCAGCAGTCCGAGGCAGGGAGTACGAGAGACCCAGTACTTC. Protein: CASSPRQGVRETQYF. The genes are TRBV5-1 and TRBJ2-5, with D perhaps being TRBD1 or TRBD2 (5 bases each). There are 15 residues in the CDR3. Germline V gene sequence: CDR1 SGHRS, CDR2 YFSETQ. Deletions cut 5 bases from V and 4 bases from J, with 18 bases between.

The chain joins TRBV5-1 to TRBJ2-3; weak D call: TRBD1 (5 bases). The V end lost 0 bases, the J end lost 3 bases, and 11 bases lay between the germline ends. The CDR3 extends over 15 amino acids. The germline V gene encodes CDR1 SGHRS and CDR2 YFSETQ. CDR3 region: CASSLGAGHTDTQYF. For the CDR3, the DNA is TGCGCCAGCAGCTTGGGGGCAGGGCATACAGATACGCAGTATTTT.

This chain connects TRBV11-2 to TRBJ1-1; D is unresolved. With 1 base removed from V and 6 bases from J, the gap between germline ends came to 15 bases. The germline CDR1 and CDR2 sequences are SGHAT and FQNNGV. The CDR3 is 15 amino acids. The CDR3 here is CASSLALGGYAEAFF. DNA for the CDR3: TGTGCCAGCAGCTTAGCGCTGGGAGGGTACGCTGAAGCTTTCTTT. The full variable domain, with the rest looked up from reference TRBV11-2 and TRBJ1-1, is EAGVAQSPRYKIIEKRQSVAFWCNPISGHATLYWYQQILGQGPKLLIQFQNNGVVDDSQLPKDRFSAERLKGVDSTLKIQPAKLEDSAVYLCASSLALGGYAEAFFGQGTRLTVV.

This clonotype was counted a few times. This sequence joins TRBV18 and TRBJ1-3, with TRBD1 as a possible D gene (5 bases). Germline lookup yields CDR1 KGHSH and CDR2 LQKENI. Trimming removed 1 base from V and 0 bases from J, with 13 bases in between. CDR3 length: 17 amino acids. CDR3 nucleotide sequence: TGTGCCAGCTCACCACTCTCAGGGTCTTCCTCTGGAAACACCATATATTTT. Protein sequence: CASSPLSGSSSGNTIYF.

V is TRBV5-3 and J is TRBJ1-5; maybe TRBD1 (5 bases). TRBV5-3 is an ORF, with its function uncertain. V lost 4 bases to trimming and J lost 2 bases, with 19 bases between them. This CDR3 spans 17 amino acids. This CDR3 reads CARSRRRVGGGNQPQHF. CDR3 nucleotides: TGTGCCAGAAGCAGACGGCGGGTTGGGGGGGGCAATCAGCCCCAGCATTTT.

This chain joins TRBV28 and TRBJ2-7, with 9 bases matching TRBD2. With 5 bases clipped from V and 4 bases from J, the junction kept 9 bases outside the gene matches. CDR3 size: 15 residues. Per germline, CDR1 MDHEN and CDR2 SYDVKM. For the CDR3, the DNA is TGTGCCAGCAGTCGGACTAGCGTCAGAGGTTACGAGCAGTACTTC. It translates to CASSRTSVRGYEQYF.

V usage is TRBV28 and J usage is TRBJ1-4; the D is unclear. With 4 bases removed from V and 8 bases from J, the gap between germline ends came to 14 bases. The CDR3 is made up of 14 amino acids. CDR1 is MDHEN and CDR2 is SYDVKM in the germline V gene. The CDR3 loop is CASSYEREYEKLFF. CDR3 in DNA: TGTGCCAGCAGTTATGAGAGGGAATACGAAAAACTGTTTTTT.